One sample yielded the 32 T cell receptor beta chains listed below, sequenced in a study of T cell repertoires in cytomegalovirus infection. TCRdb ran MiXCR on the reads and lists one entry per CDR3 protein. The table lists approximately 500,000 distinct CDR3 sequences, more than 15% of them singletons. Specimen: CD8+ T cells from PBMCs. The receptors stem from a human donor in good health (CMV status not recorded). Some clones in this sample may be carry-over from other donors' samples.

This chain joins TRBV20-1 and TRBJ2-3; 7 nucleotides align to TRBD1. The CDR3 is made up of 13 amino acids. CDR1 and CDR2 from the germline V gene are DFQATT and SNEGSKA (reference sequence). Losses at the gene ends were 3 bases for V and 3 bases for J; bases not matched to a gene: 3. The CDR3 sequence: CSARGTATDTQYF. The CDR3 DNA reads as TGCAGTGCTAGGGGGACAGCAACAGATACGCAGTATTTT.

The chain employs TRBV5-6 and TRBJ2-5; weak D call: TRBD2 (6 bases). The ends were cut back, 6 bases at V and 1 base at J, with 19 bases in the middle. Germline assignment: CDR1 SGHDT and CDR2 YYEEEE. The CDR3 consists of 16 residues. The CDR3 DNA is TGTGCCAGCACCGGGTGGGGGGAATACATCCAAGAGACCCAGTACTTC. It yields the protein CASTGWGEYIQETQYF.

DNA of the CDR3: TGTGCCAGCAGCCCGATGGGGGCCCTAGCCAAAAACATTCAGTACTTC. The encoded protein is CASSPMGALAKNIQYF. J is TRBJ2-4 and V is TRBV3-1; possibly TRBD1 for D (6 bases). CDR1 and CDR2 (germline): LGHDT, YNNKEL (reference sequence). V was shortened by 4 bases and J by 0 bases, with 13 bases between the two germline ends. There are 16 residues in the CDR3.

This clonotype was observed a few times. The chain uses TRBV6-6 and TRBJ2-3; 8 bases agree with TRBD2. The germline CDR1 and CDR2 sequences are MNHNY and SVGAGI (reference sequence). The CDR3 consists of 16 residues. The ends lost 7 bases at V and 3 bases at J; junction bases unmatched: 12. CDR3 in amino acids: CASTHRGVAGTDTQYF. CDR3 bases: TGTGCCAGCACCCACCGAGGGGTAGCGGGGACAGATACGCAGTATTTT.

This clonotype was found many times. The V gene is TRBV4-1, the J gene TRBJ2-1; 9 bases line up with TRBD2. Germline-derived CDR1 and CDR2 are MGHRA and YSYEKL. The V segment lost 2 bases and the J segment 0 bases; nucleotides outside the gene matches: 5. The CDR3 totals 17 residues. The CDR3 is CASSQIFSGSSYNEQFF. The CDR3 bases are TGCGCCAGCAGCCAAATCTTTAGCGGGAGCTCCTACAATGAGCAGTTCTTC.

This clonotype was seen at least ten times. The chain links TRBV19 to TRBJ1-4; the match to TRBD1 covers 9 bases. There are 15 residues in the CDR3. CDR1 and CDR2 (germline): LNHDA, SQIVND (reference sequence). The V and J ends lost 5 bases and 8 bases, in that order; junction bases with no gene match: 9. Written as DNA, the CDR3 is TGTGCCAGTAGTTCCAAGGACAGGGGAGGAGAAAAACTGTTTTTT. Protein sequence: CASSSKDRGGEKLFF. The full variable domain, with the rest looked up from reference TRBV19 and TRBJ1-4, is DGGITQSPKYLFRKEGQNVTLSCEQNLNHDAMYWYRQDPGQGLRLIYYSQIVNDFQKGDIAEGYSVSREKKESFPLTVTSAQKNPTAFYLCASSSKDRGGEKLFFGSGTQLSVL.

The rearrangement links TRBV7-6 to TRBJ2-5, with TRBD2 identical over 9 bases. CDR1 is SGHVS and CDR2 is FNYEAQ in the germline V gene. Germline trimming cut 4 bases from V and 4 bases from J; bases unmatched to any gene: 13. This CDR3 contains 17 residues. The DNA for the CDR3 is TGTGCCAGCAGCTCGGATAGCGGGAGTCGAGGTGCAGAGACCCAGTACTTC. It is translated as CASSSDSGSRGAETQYF.

V usage is TRBV6-5 and J usage is TRBJ1-4, with D perhaps TRBD1 (6 bases). CDR3 length equals 13 residues. CDR1 and CDR2 (germline): MNHEY, SVGAGI. V lost 10 bases to trimming and J lost 4 bases, with 13 bases between them. In DNA form, the CDR3 reads TGTGCCACTTCACAGGGTCTTAATGAAAAACTGTTTTTT. The encoded protein is CATSQGLNEKLFF.

This clonotype was detected many times. This chain uses TRBV11-2 with TRBJ1-2; D perhaps matches TRBD1 (6 bases). Germline CDR1 and CDR2: SGHAT and FQNNGV. CDR3 length: 16 amino acids. Trimming cost V 4 bases and J 4 bases, with 19 bases left between them. This CDR3 reads CASSSFTGSITYGYTF. In DNA form, the CDR3 reads TGTGCCAGCAGCTCCTTTACAGGGAGTATTACCTATGGCTACACCTTC.

The chain uses TRBV4-2 and TRBJ2-6; 9 bases line up with TRBD1. Germline loops: CDR1 LGHNA, CDR2 YNFKEQ. The CDR3 loop spans 18 amino acids. Trimming cost V 0 bases and J 2 bases; bases outside gene matches: 5. As DNA, the CDR3 is TGTGCCAGCAGCCAAGATTCGACAGGGGGGCCTGGGGCCAACGTCCTGACTTTC. Amino acid sequence: CASSQDSTGGPGANVLTF.

At least ten counts were recorded for this clonotype. The rearrangement joins TRBV27 to TRBJ1-1; 11 bases align to TRBD1. The CDR3 consists of 14 residues. V shed 5 bases and J 5 bases; nucleotides not matched to a gene: 4. Germline assignment: CDR1 MNHEY and CDR2 SMNVEV (reference sequence). CDR3 amino acids: CASSHGQGATEAFF. CDR3 DNA sequence: TGTGCCAGCAGTCATGGACAGGGGGCAACTGAAGCTTTCTTT.

This clonotype was counted at least ten times. The CDR3 protein is CASSLVGGGPNTGELFF. Here the CDR3 DNA reads TGTGCCAGCAGCTTAGTGGGCGGGGGACCGAACACCGGGGAGCTGTTTTTT. V gene TRBV11-2 combines with J gene TRBJ2-2; TRBD2 matches 7 bases. Germline loops: CDR1 SGHAT, CDR2 FQNNGV. The CDR3 runs to 17 residues. Trimming cost V 1 base and J 0 bases; bases outside gene matches: 5.

This clonotype was observed a handful of times. The rearrangement joins TRBV7-8 to TRBJ2-5; D possibly corresponds to TRBD1 (7 bases). Trimming pared 3 bases from V and 5 bases from J, leaving 16 bases between. The CDR3 spans 15 residues. Germline CDR1 and CDR2: SGHVS and FQNEAQ. CDR3 bases: TGTGCCAGCAGCTTCCTGGACAGGAGCGGGGAGACCCAGTACTTC. This gives the protein CASSFLDRSGETQYF. The full variable domain, in which reference TRBV7-8 and TRBJ2-5 provide the parts outside the CDR3, is GAGVSQSPRYKVAKRGQDVALRCDPISGHVSLFWYQQALGQGPEFLTYFQNEAQLDKSGLPSDRFFAERPEGSVSTLKIQRTQQEDSAVYLCASSFLDRSGETQYFGPGTRLLVL.

This clonotype showed up just a few times. This rearrangement joins TRBV5-1 to TRBJ1-2; D gene ambiguous. Deletions cut 3 bases from V and 5 bases from J, with 17 bases between. The V gene's germline CDR1 is SGHRS and CDR2 YFSETQ. The CDR3 totals 15 residues. The CDR3 sequence is CASSYFIDGSYGYTF. CDR3 coding DNA: TGCGCCAGCAGCTACTTCATTGACGGATCTTATGGCTACACCTTC.

This rearrangement joins TRBV4-2 to TRBJ2-2; no clear D. The CDR3 length is 15 residues. The V and J ends lost 0 bases and 3 bases respectively, with 8 bases between them. The germline V gene encodes CDR1 LGHNA and CDR2 YNFKEQ. CDR3: CASSQDQAYTGELFF. The CDR3 DNA follows: TGTGCCAGCAGCCAAGATCAGGCTTACACCGGGGAGCTGTTTTTT.

This clonotype was seen repeatedly, ten times or more. In nucleotides, the CDR3 is TGTGCCAGCAGTTTAGTCGGGACAGGAGCCTCTACCTTGGAGCAGTACTTC. Its protein product is CASSLVGTGASTLEQYF. The rearrangement links TRBV28 to TRBJ2-7; 8 nucleotides match TRBD1. From germline, CDR1 is MDHEN and CDR2 SYDVKM. Losses at the gene ends were 2 bases for V and 7 bases for J; bases not matched to a gene: 16. The CDR3 is 17 residues long. Complete variable domain (other parts from reference TRBV28 and TRBJ2-7): DVKVTQSSRYLVKRTGEKVFLECVQDMDHENMFWYRQDPGLGLRLIYFSYDVKMKEKGDIPEGYSVSREKKERFSLILESASTNQTSMYLCASSLVGTGASTLEQYFGPGTRLTVT.

There are many counts of this clonotype. J is TRBJ1-1 and V is TRBV6-5; a possible D gene is TRBD1 (5 bases). From germline, CDR1 is MNHEY and CDR2 SVGAGI. The CDR3 runs to 18 residues. V was shortened by 1 base and J by 0 bases, with 18 bases between the two germline ends. CDR3 sequence (DNA): TGTGCCAGCAGTTACTACCCCGGCAGGGACGATATGAACACTGAAGCTTTCTTT. It is translated as CASSYYPGRDDMNTEAFF.

In its sample, this clonotype was seen many times. The chain links TRBV19 to TRBJ1-5, with a tentative D call TRBD1 (6 bases). The V gene lost 4 bases and the J gene lost 5 bases, with 18 bases spanning the gap. Per germline, CDR1 LNHDA and CDR2 SQIVND (reference sequence). The length of the CDR3 is 16 residues. The CDR3 sequence: CASSTFGGVYDQPQHF. The CDR3 bases are TGTGCCAGTAGTACCTTCGGGGGCGTCTACGATCAGCCCCAGCATTTT.

This clonotype was found many times. The CDR3 loop reads CASSPSTGPGEPQHF. The CDR3 DNA is TGTGCCAGCAGCCCTTCGACAGGGCCAGGGGAGCCCCAGCATTTT. J is TRBJ1-5 and V is TRBV11-2, with 7 bases that match TRBD1. Germline trimming cut 5 bases from V and 8 bases from J; bases unmatched to any gene: 12. From germline, CDR1 is SGHAT and CDR2 FQNNGV. The CDR3 totals 15 residues.

This clonotype was picked up a small number of times. The genes are TRBV19 and TRBJ1-2; D gene unclear. The germline gives CDR1 LNHDA, CDR2 SQIVND (reference sequence). The CDR3 spans 14 residues. With 8 bases removed from V and 0 bases from J, the gap between germline ends came to 13 bases. The CDR3 spells CASPPKKTNYGYTF. CDR3 sequence (DNA): TGTGCCAGTCCCCCTAAAAAAACTAACTATGGCTACACCTTC.

The J gene is TRBJ2-7, the V gene TRBV4-3; TRBD1 or TRBD2 may be the D gene (5 bases each). The CDR3 runs to 14 residues. Per germline, CDR1 LGHNA and CDR2 YSLEER. Trimming took off 4 bases at V and 2 bases at J, with 12 bases between the two ends. In DNA form, the CDR3 reads TGCGCCAGCAGCCGCCGGGACGGAGCCTACGAGCAGTACTTC. Protein sequence: CASSRRDGAYEQYF.

This clonotype was seen ten or more times. The chain couples TRBV25-1 to TRBJ2-2; the D is unclear. Looked up from germline, CDR1 is MGHDK and CDR2 is SYGVNS. V dropped 4 bases and J dropped 9 bases, with 15 bases sitting between them. CDR3 size: 14 residues. The CDR3 nucleotides are TGTGCCAGCAGTGGAGACTCCTTCCACCGGGAGCTGTTTTTT. It translates to CASSGDSFHRELFF. Using reference TRBV25-1 and TRBJ2-2 for the parts outside the CDR3, the full variable domain is EADIYQTPRYLVIGTGKKITLECSQTMGHDKMYWYQQDPGMELHLIHYSYGVNSTEKGDLSSESTVSRIRTEHFPLTLESARPSHTSQYLCASSGDSFHRELFFGEGSRLTVL.

This clonotype was found a few times. A much larger clone is a single base away; this may be a read error. The rearrangement joins TRBV27 to TRBJ1-2; D unresolved. This CDR3 is 11 amino acids long. V was cut by 5 bases and J by 4 bases, with 5 bases left in between. In germline, CDR1 is MNHEY, CDR2 SMNVEV (reference sequence). The CDR3 DNA follows: TGTGCCAGCAGTGGCGTCTATGGCTACACCTTC. Its translation: CASSGVYGYTF.

This clonotype occurred many times. This chain connects TRBV24-1 to TRBJ2-7; TRBD1 aligns across 12 bases. The CDR3 length is 15 residues. V dropped 4 bases and J dropped 7; count of bases not matched to a gene: 7. CDR1 and CDR2 from the germline V gene are KGHDR and SFDVKD. CDR3 in DNA: TGTGCCACCAGTGACCCGGGACAGGGGGCCTGGGAGCAGTACTTC. Protein product: CATSDPGQGAWEQYF.

J is TRBJ2-1 and V is TRBV7-9; no reliable D call. The V gene's germline CDR1 is SEHNR and CDR2 FQNEAQ (reference sequence). With 3 bases removed from V and 5 bases from J, the gap between germline ends came to 8 bases. This CDR3 has 13 residues. CDR3 coding DNA: TGTGCCAGCAGCTTTTTTGAAAACAATGAGCAGTTCTTC. It specifies CASSFFENNEQFF.

Ten or more counts support this clonotype. The gene calls are TRBV12-5 and TRBJ1-2; unclear D gene. CDR3 length equals 13 residues. V lost 1 base and J lost 7, with 10 bases in between. Germline loops: CDR1 LGHNT, CDR2 FRNRAP. The chain's CDR3 is CASGLAPFGGYTF. DNA of the CDR3: TGTGCTAGTGGTTTGGCGCCCTTTGGTGGCTACACCTTC.

The table lists this clonotype with a few counts. This chain joins TRBV27 and TRBJ1-1; 7 bases map to TRBD1. The V gene's germline CDR1 is MNHEY and CDR2 SMNVEV (reference sequence). The CDR3 sequence is 13 residues long. The junction had 4 bases not matched to a gene; V was cut back by 7 bases and J by 2 bases. The CDR3 protein is CASIRDRNTEAFF. As DNA, the CDR3 is TGTGCCAGCATTCGGGACAGAAACACTGAAGCTTTCTTT.

This clonotype was detected ten times or more. The rearrangement links TRBV7-3 to TRBJ1-1; D perhaps matches TRBD1 (5 bases). This CDR3 comprises 16 residues. V dropped 4 bases and J dropped 5 bases, with 20 bases sitting between them. Germline lookup yields CDR1 SGHTA and CDR2 FQGTGA. The CDR3 bases are TGTGCCAGCAGCTCACCCCGGACGGGGGAAGAGACTGAAGCTTTCTTT. Translated, it gives CASSSPRTGEETEAFF.

This clonotype was observed a few times. The chain links TRBV7-9 to TRBJ2-1; D ambiguous. Germline-derived CDR1 and CDR2 are SEHNR and FQNEAQ (reference sequence). The CDR3 covers 16 residues. Trimming cost V 5 bases and J 0 bases, with 14 bases left between them. CDR3 loop: CASSPSDTSSYNEQFF. CDR3 in DNA: TGTGCCAGCAGCCCCTCCGACACAAGCTCCTACAATGAGCAGTTCTTC. The variable domain in full, completed from reference TRBV7-9 and TRBJ2-1, reads DTGVSQNPRHKITKRGQNVTFRCDPISEHNRLYWYRQTLGQGPEFLTYFQNEAQLEKSRLLSDRFSAERPKGSFSTLEIQRTEQGDSAMYLCASSPSDTSSYNEQFFGPGTRLTVL.

Remarks on this clonotype: At one end the junction does not follow the germline gene, possibly because of a read error. The chain links TRBV4-1 to TRBJ1-2; TRBD1 might be the D (6 bases). CDR3 length equals 16 residues. The germline gives CDR1 MGHRA, CDR2 YSYEKL. CDR3 sequence: CASSQGTGREVHGYTF. The CDR3 DNA reads TGTGCCAGCAGCCAAGGTACAGGGAGGGAAGTTCATGGCTACACCTTC.

This chain links TRBV5-1 with TRBJ2-1, with 10 bases matching TRBD2. The germline gives CDR1 SGHRS, CDR2 YFSETQ. There are 16 residues in the CDR3. Trimming at V came to 2 bases and at J to 6 bases, leaving 8 bases not matched to a gene. The CDR3 reads CASSFQRSGRVNEQFF. CDR3 in DNA: TGCGCCAGCAGCTTTCAGAGGAGCGGGAGGGTCAATGAGCAGTTCTTC.

This clonotype was observed many times. J is TRBJ1-1 and V is TRBV12-5; 8 bases fit TRBD1. V lost 4 bases to trimming and J lost 4 bases; unmatched junction nucleotides: 2. The CDR3 length is 13 residues. Germline V CDR1 and CDR2: LGHNT, FRNRAP. CDR3 sequence (DNA): TGTGCTAGTGGTTGGACAGGGCCCACTGAAGCTTTCTTT. Translated: CASGWTGPTEAFF.